This T cell receptor (beta chain) emerged from a study of T cell responses to AZD1222 COVID-19 vaccine. The method was immunoSEQ multiplex PCR; TCRdb's version includes in-frame clones alone and lacks a portion of them. The data hold around 67,000 clones, with 65% to 85% observed a single time. V was shortened by 7 bases and J by 0 bases, with 6 bases between the two germline ends. The germline CDR1 and CDR2 sequences are LNHDA and SQIVND (reference sequence). This CDR3 region has 13 residues. The chain combines TRBV19 with TRBJ2-2; no clear D. The TCR originated in an adult in good health. This sample comprised peripheral blood, obtained on day 0 of AZD1222 vaccination. CDR3 region: CASTGSNTGELFF. CDR3 nucleotides: TGTGCCAGTACCGGGTCGAACACCGGGGAGCTGTTTTTT.